The 22 T cell receptor beta chains reported below all come from one sample, sequenced in a study of OX40 agonist ivuxolimab in advanced cancers. Using immunoSEQ multiplex PCR, the repertoire was profiled, and TCRdb retains in-frame clones only, with some absent. This sample has 70,000 to 85,000 clones, with approximately 86% found just once. Material: CD4+ or CD8+ T cells sorted from blood, obtained in a trial of the OX40 agonist ivuxolimab. The receptors were gathered from an adult with an advanced solid tumor such as melanoma, head and neck, liver or kidney cancer.

The J gene is TRBJ2-1, the V gene TRBV9; weak D call: TRBD1 (5 bases). The V and J ends lost 0 bases and 5 bases respectively, with 9 bases between them. Germline values: CDR1 SGDLS, CDR2 YYNGEE. The CDR3 contains 14 residues. This chain's CDR3 is CASSVGGMDNEQFF. CDR3 nucleotides: TGTGCCAGCAGCGTAGGGGGCATGGACAATGAGCAGTTCTTC.

This sequence joins TRBV11-2 and TRBJ1-2; D is unresolved. Germline loops: CDR1 SGHAT, CDR2 FQNNGV. There are 13 residues in the CDR3. Trimming removed 4 bases at V and 4 bases at J, with 10 bases between. The CDR3 DNA sequence: TGTGCCAGCAGCTCCGGAGAACTCTATGGCTACACCTTC. This gives the protein CASSSGELYGYTF.

This clone was counted once. The rearrangement links TRBV6-5 to TRBJ2-7; D is perhaps TRBD1 (6 bases). The V gene lost 0 bases and the J gene lost 7 bases, with 13 bases spanning the gap. The CDR3 contains 14 residues. Germline V gene sequence: CDR1 MNHEY, CDR2 SVGAGI. The CDR3 DNA is TGTGCCAGCAGTTACTCGAAAGTTGACAGGGAGCAGTACTTC. As protein: CASSYSKVDREQYF.

V and J are TRBV27 and TRBJ2-7; 8 bases map to TRBD2. V shed 7 bases and J 5 bases; nucleotides not matched to a gene: 16. CDR1 MNHEY and CDR2 SMNVEV come from the germline V gene (reference sequence). CDR3 length: 16 amino acids. CDR3 sequence (DNA): TGTGCCAGCACTCCCAACGGGGGGGGAGGGCCCCACGAGCAGTACTTC. Translated, it gives CASTPNGGGGPHEQYF.

This chain uses TRBV6-5 with TRBJ1-2; no reliable D call. This CDR3 has 14 residues. V lost 4 bases and J 5 bases, leaving 14 bases between the germline ends. Germline V gives CDR1 MNHEY, CDR2 SVGAGI. In DNA form, the CDR3 reads TGTGCCAGCAGTTCAGCGGCGGGCGGGTATGGCTACACCTTC. Amino acid sequence: CASSSAAGGYGYTF.

The chain uses TRBV10-1 and TRBJ1-2; D is undetermined. The germline V and J ends were trimmed by 10 bases and 7 bases, with 28 bases remaining between them. This CDR3 contains 16 residues. Germline CDR1 WNHNN, CDR2 SYGVQD (reference sequence). The DNA for the CDR3 is TGCGCCATGAAAAGACGCACGGCTCTAGTATCCCGTGGCTACACCTTC. This translates into CAMKRRTALVSRGYTF.

The chain couples TRBV28 to TRBJ1-2, with D unresolved. The CDR3 runs to 11 residues. Germline V CDR1 and CDR2: MDHEN, SYDVKM. Deletions cut 4 bases from V and 7 bases from J, with 7 bases between. The CDR3 loop reads CASSSPSGYTF. CDR3 coding DNA: TGTGCCAGCAGTTCCCCTAGTGGCTACACCTTC.

This chain links TRBV27 with TRBJ2-1, with a weak D call TRBD2 (5 bases). The V and J ends lost 0 bases and 6 bases respectively, with 18 bases between them. CDR3 size: 17 residues. Germline V lookup: CDR1 MNHEY, CDR2 SMNVEV (reference sequence). Here the CDR3 reads CASSLSDWWGTINEQFF. The CDR3 region has the DNA TGTGCCAGCAGTTTATCGGACTGGTGGGGTACCATCAATGAGCAGTTCTTC.

The chain has TRBV4-1 and TRBJ2-1; 7 bases match TRBD1. Germline V gene sequence: CDR1 MGHRA, CDR2 YSYEKL. The CDR3 is 18 residues long. Unmatched junction bases numbered 26, after V lost 10 bases and J lost 8 bases. For the CDR3, the DNA is TGCGCCACATCACGACAGGGTACTATGCAGATTGTTAGGGATGAGCAGTTCTTC. Translation: CATSRQGTMQIVRDEQFF.

J is TRBJ2-3 and V is TRBV27, with D uncertain. The V end lost 4 bases, the J end lost 1 base, and 12 bases lay between the germline ends. The CDR3 has 15 residues. Germline V gives CDR1 MNHEY, CDR2 SMNVEV (reference sequence). Written as DNA, the CDR3 is TGTGCCAGCAGTTCTCCCCTACGCGGCACAGATACGCAGTATTTT. It translates to CASSSPLRGTDTQYF.

V and J are TRBV6-5 and TRBJ2-5, with D tentatively TRBD1 (5 bases). Matching the DNA end better, TRBJ2-7 makes the J call doubtful. The CDR3 is 13 residues long. Germline V gene sequence: CDR1 MNHEY, CDR2 SVGAGI. DNA of the CDR3: TGTGCCAGCAGTATGGGGCGGAGCTACGAGCAGTACTTC. Amino acid sequence: CASSMGRSYEQYF.

The chain employs TRBV15 and TRBJ2-1; D is possibly TRBD2 (6 bases). Between the trimmed V and J ends, which lost 1 base and 6 bases, there was a span of 13 bases. In germline, CDR1 is LNHNV, CDR2 YYDKDF (reference sequence). The CDR3 totals 15 residues. The DNA of the CDR3 is TGTGCCACCAGCAGAGTTGCGGGGAACAGCAATGAGCAGTTCTTC. It is translated as CATSRVAGNSNEQFF.

This chain connects TRBV30 to TRBJ1-6; D remains ambiguous. V was clipped by 0 bases and J by 0 bases, with 24 bases between them. Germline V gives CDR1 GTSNPN, CDR2 SVGIG (reference sequence). The CDR3 is 21 amino acids. CDR3 nucleotides: TGTGCCTGGAGTGTGTGGAGGGTCGAGACCTCGAGAAGCTCCTATAATTCACCCCTCCACTTT. Its translation: CAWSVWRVETSRSSYNSPLHF. The full variable domain, with the rest looked up from reference TRBV30 and TRBJ1-6, is SQTIHQWPATLVQPVGSPLSLECTVEGTSNPNLYWYRQAAGRGLQLLFYSVGIGQISSEVPQNLSASRPQDRQFILSSKKLLLSDSGFYLCAWSVWRVETSRSSYNSPLHFGNGTRLTVT.

This chain joins TRBV9 and TRBJ2-3; D is undetermined. CDR1 is SGDLS and CDR2 is YYNGEE in the germline V gene. CDR3 length: 18 amino acids. Trimming pared 4 bases from V and 1 base from J, leaving 22 bases between. CDR3 nucleotide sequence: TGTGCCAGCAGCCGCGACTGGCTTAGGCGAGTTGGCACAGATACGCAGTATTTT. As protein: CASSRDWLRRVGTDTQYF.

This chain connects TRBV11-3 to TRBJ1-1; 7 bases match TRBD1. This CDR3 comprises 16 residues. The junction had 14 bases not matched to a gene; V was cut back by 4 bases and J by 6 bases. Germline CDR1 SGHNT, CDR2 YENEEA. The CDR3 reads CASSSMVALTGAEAFF. The CDR3 DNA reads TGTGCCAGCAGCTCCATGGTGGCTCTCACAGGGGCTGAAGCTTTCTTT.

V gene TRBV6-6 combines with J gene TRBJ2-5; D gene unclear. V was clipped by 5 bases and J by 3 bases, with 4 bases between them. The V gene's germline CDR1 is MNHNY and CDR2 SVGAGI (reference sequence). This CDR3 is built from 11 residues. The CDR3 is CASSTKETQYF. The CDR3 nucleotides read TGTGCCAGCAGTACCAAAGAGACCCAGTACTTC.

The V and J genes are TRBV7-2 and TRBJ2-5; D gene uncertain. V was cut by 5 bases and J by 5 bases, with 9 bases left in between. The CDR3 runs to 12 residues. Germline values: CDR1 SGHTA, CDR2 FQGNSA. The CDR3 here is CASSITGETQYF. In DNA form, the CDR3 reads TGTGCCAGCAGCATAACCGGGGAGACCCAGTACTTC. Drawing the rest from reference TRBV7-2 and TRBJ2-5, the complete variable domain is GAGVSQSPSNKVTEKGKDVELRCDPISGHTALYWYRQSLGQGLEFLIYFQGNSAPDKSGLPSDRFSAERTGGSVSTLTIQRTQQEDSAVYLCASSITGETQYFGPGTRLLVL.

The rearrangement links TRBV27 to TRBJ1-5; D is undetermined. The germline V and J ends were trimmed by 4 bases and 4 bases, with 11 bases remaining between them. Germline CDR1 is MNHEY and CDR2 is SMNVEV (reference sequence). The CDR3 totals 14 residues. CDR3 nucleotide sequence: TGTGCCAGCAGTTCCCGGACGGCAAATCAGCCCCAGCATTTT. Encoded protein: CASSSRTANQPQHF.

Points on this clone: This sample includes further DNA sequences coding for the same CDR3. The chain joins TRBV11-3 to TRBJ2-3; 8 nucleotides match TRBD1. Germline CDR1 is SGHNT and CDR2 is YENEEA. The J segment lost 1 base and the V segment lost 5 bases, leaving 5 bases of the junction unmatched. The CDR3 has 15 amino acids. The CDR3 nucleotides are TGTGCCAGCAGCGCCGGACAGGGCGGCACAGATACGCAGTATTTT. Translating gives CASSAGQGGTDTQYF.

This chain joins TRBV19 and TRBJ1-5; D is unresolved. This CDR3 has 16 residues. The germline V gene encodes CDR1 LNHDA and CDR2 SQIVND (reference sequence). V was cut by 3 bases and J by 0 bases, with 12 bases left in between. Here the CDR3 DNA reads TGTGCCAGTAGTATTGGTAGAGGTTATAGCAATCAGCCCCAGCATTTT. Translated: CASSIGRGYSNQPQHF.

The V call is TRBV2, the J call TRBJ2-3, with TRBD1 matching 9 bases. The germline V gene has CDR1 SNHLY and CDR2 FYNNEI. The V gene end was trimmed by 9 bases and the J gene end by 0 bases; junction bases not matched to a gene: 1. The length of the CDR3 is 13 residues. The CDR3 is CARDRGSTDTQYF. The CDR3 bases are TGTGCCAGAGACAGGGGGAGCACAGATACGCAGTATTTT.

The genes are TRBV5-4 and TRBJ2-2; 12 bases match TRBD1. Germline loops: CDR1 SGHNT, CDR2 YYREEE (reference sequence). CDR3 length equals 17 residues. The J segment lost 4 bases and the V segment lost 4 bases, leaving 8 bases of the junction unmatched. This CDR3 reads CASSSTGTGGFTGELFF. DNA for the CDR3: TGTGCCAGCAGCAGCACCGGGACAGGGGGCTTCACCGGGGAGCTGTTTTTT.